Shown below are 32 T cell receptor beta chains from a single sample sequenced in a study of T cells in Graves' hyperthyroidism and ophthalmopathy. TCR beta CDR3 regions were amplified from RNA. The HTBI primer set served for first-round RT-PCR of the TCR CDR3. TCRdb re-called the multiplex PCR reads with MiXCR, one entry per CDR3 protein. The sample shows 370,000 or so distinct CDR3 sequences, around 25% of them seen only once. The sequencing sample was made of blood. Every receptor here comes from a man aged 50 to 59 with Graves' hyperthyroidism.

Only a few counts were recorded for this clonotype. The V gene is TRBV9, the J gene TRBJ2-4; possible D gene TRBD2, 6 bases. The CDR3 is 13 residues long. Trimming took off 0 bases at V and 7 bases at J, with 8 bases between the two ends. Germline V gene lookup returns CDR1 SGDLS and CDR2 YYNGEE. DNA of the CDR3: TGTGCCAGCAGCGTAGATGGGACTAACATTCAGTACTTC. Translation: CASSVDGTNIQYF.

Of note for this clonotype: This may come from a read error, since a much larger clone is one base off. The chain links TRBV20-1 to TRBJ2-3; TRBD1 matches 9 bases. V lost 2 bases to trimming and J lost 2 bases; unmatched junction nucleotides: 5. The CDR3 runs 15 residues. Germline V gene data show CDR1 as DFQATT and CDR2 as SNEGSKA (reference sequence). The DNA for the CDR3 is TGCAGTGCTAGACCCTACAGGGGGCCCACAGATACGCAGTATTTT. Its translation: CSARPYRGPTDTQYF.

A few counts support this clonotype. The chain uses TRBV2 and TRBJ2-3; TRBD1 is a possible D gene (6 bases). V was pared by 2 bases and J by 2 bases, with 14 bases between. This CDR3 is built from 16 residues. The V gene's germline CDR1 is SNHLY and CDR2 FYNNEI. CDR3 residues: CASSEYLGGDTDTQYF. CDR3 coding DNA: TGTGCCAGCAGTGAATATCTAGGGGGTGACACAGATACGCAGTATTTT. The whole variable domain, remainder taken from reference TRBV2 and TRBJ2-3, is EPEVTQTPSHQVTQMGQEVILRCVPISNHLYFYWYRQILGQKVEFLVSFYNNEISEKSEIFDDQFSVERPDGSNFTLKIRSTKLEDSAMYFCASSEYLGGDTDTQYFGPGTRLTVL.

The chain carries TRBV19 and TRBJ1-6, with a weak D call TRBD1 (5 bases). Germline lookup yields CDR1 LNHDA and CDR2 SQIVND (reference sequence). Trimming took off 5 bases at V and 0 bases at J, with 14 bases between the two ends. This CDR3 is built from 17 residues. CDR3 region: CASSRDRSSSYNSPLHF. CDR3 bases: TGTGCCAGTAGTCGGGACCGCTCGAGCTCCTATAATTCACCCCTCCACTTT.

This clonotype was observed at least ten times. The chain employs TRBV12-3 or TRBV12-4 and TRBJ2-3; D ambiguous. The CDR3 consists of 12 residues. Trimming left V 6 bases short and J 5 bases short, with 9 bases between. The CDR3 nucleotides are TGTGCCAGCAGCACTTTGGGAGATACGCAGTATTTT. Its protein is CASSTLGDTQYF.

The V gene is TRBV5-1, the J gene TRBJ2-5; tentatively, D is TRBD2 (5 bases). Germline V gives CDR1 SGHRS, CDR2 YFSETQ. The V and J ends lost 5 bases and 5 bases respectively, with 10 bases between them. The CDR3 covers 12 residues. The CDR3 region has the DNA TGCGCCAGCAGGCGGGTAGGGGAGACCCAGTACTTC. It codes for CASRRVGETQYF.

This clonotype was detected a few times. V usage is TRBV30 and J usage is TRBJ2-1; D is perhaps TRBD1 (5 bases). The CDR3 has 12 residues. In germline, CDR1 is GTSNPN, CDR2 SVGIG (reference sequence). V was pared by 1 base and J by 5 bases, with 6 bases between. For the CDR3, the DNA is TGTGCCTGGAGTGGACAGAACAATGAGCAGTTCTTC. Translated, it gives CAWSGQNNEQFF.

The J gene is TRBJ2-3, the V gene TRBV30; D might be TRBD2 (6 bases). There are 12 residues in the CDR3. The germline V gene has CDR1 GTSNPN and CDR2 SVGIG (reference sequence). The germline V and J ends were trimmed by 4 bases and 3 bases, with 8 bases remaining between them. The CDR3 loop is CAWTAGTDTQYF. CDR3 sequence (DNA): TGTGCCTGGACGGCGGGAACAGATACGCAGTATTTT.

There are many counts of this clonotype. The J gene is TRBJ2-3, the V gene TRBV30; 12 bases match TRBD2. The CDR3 has 17 residues. Germline CDR1 is GTSNPN and CDR2 is SVGIG (reference sequence). Losses at the gene ends were 3 bases for V and 5 bases for J; bases not matched to a gene: 12. The CDR3 nucleotides are TGTGCCTGGAGCGCCCGGACTAGCGGGAAGGTGGGAGATACGCAGTATTTT. Amino acid sequence: CAWSARTSGKVGDTQYF. Combining the CDR3 with reference TRBV30 and TRBJ2-3 gives the whole variable domain SQTIHQWPATLVQPVGSPLSLECTVEGTSNPNLYWYRQAAGRGLQLLFYSVGIGQISSEVPQNLSASRPQDRQFILSSKKLLLSDSGFYLCAWSARTSGKVGDTQYFGPGTRLTVL.

This clonotype was observed many times. The chain couples TRBV7-2 to TRBJ2-3; D is unclear. In germline, CDR1 is SGHTA, CDR2 FQGNSA. Deletions cut 5 bases from V and 2 bases from J, with 8 bases between. The CDR3 covers 13 residues. Here the CDR3 DNA reads TGTGCCAGCAGCCGCTTCCCCACAGATACGCAGTATTTT. Its translation is CASSRFPTDTQYF.

The gene calls are TRBV18 and TRBJ2-4, with 12 bases that match TRBD2. CDR3 length: 17 residues. The V segment lost 3 bases and the J segment 1 base; nucleotides outside the gene matches: 4. Germline loops: CDR1 KGHSH, CDR2 LQKENI. CDR3 in DNA: TGTGCCAGCTCACCCCGGACTAGCGGGATGGCCAAAAACATTCAGTACTTC. Its translation is CASSPRTSGMAKNIQYF.

V gene TRBV6-1 combines with J gene TRBJ1-1, with D hard to call. Trimming removed 6 bases at V and 7 bases at J, with 15 bases between. This CDR3 is 13 amino acids long. Germline values: CDR1 MNHNS, CDR2 SASEGT. CDR3 sequence reads: CASRPDIAGEAFF. The CDR3 region has the DNA TGTGCCAGCAGGCCCGACATCGCTGGTGAAGCTTTCTTT.

V is TRBV19 and J is TRBJ1-2, with a tentative D call TRBD1 (5 bases). V was trimmed by 7 bases and J by 8 bases, leaving 17 bases between them. In germline, CDR1 is LNHDA, CDR2 SQIVND (reference sequence). This CDR3 is built from 13 residues. Written as DNA, the CDR3 is TGTGCCAGTACCCTCCTCGGGGCTGAGGGCTACACCTTC. Translating gives CASTLLGAEGYTF.

This clonotype occurred a few times. The chain links TRBV28 to TRBJ1-3; D not certain. CDR3 length: 14 amino acids. With 3 bases removed from V and 9 bases from J, the gap between germline ends came to 15 bases. Germline CDR1 reads MDHEN; CDR2 reads SYDVKM. The CDR3 DNA is TGTGCCAGCAGTTTCTTGCGATCCGGTGGCACCATATATTTT. It codes for CASSFLRSGGTIYF.

This clonotype was observed a handful of times. J is TRBJ2-7 and V is TRBV30, with D perhaps TRBD2 (6 bases). In germline, CDR1 is GTSNPN, CDR2 SVGIG (reference sequence). The CDR3 has 13 amino acids. Deletions cut 3 bases from V and 6 bases from J, with 15 bases between. CDR3 DNA sequence: TGTGCCTGGAGGGCCACTAGCAAATCCGAGCAGTACTTC. Encoded protein: CAWRATSKSEQYF.

This clonotype was recorded many times. The J gene is TRBJ2-1, the V gene TRBV27, with D unclear. V was cut by 4 bases and J by 4 bases, with 8 bases left in between. This CDR3 region has 13 residues. Germline V CDR1 and CDR2: MNHEY, SMNVEV (reference sequence). This CDR3 reads CASSWSAYNEQFF. CDR3 nucleotide sequence: TGTGCCAGCAGTTGGTCAGCATACAATGAGCAGTTCTTC.

The rearrangement uses TRBV7-9 and TRBJ2-5; no reliable D call. The CDR3 totals 16 residues. The V gene's germline CDR1 is SEHNR and CDR2 FQNEAQ (reference sequence). V shed 4 bases and J shed 5 bases, with 20 bases lying between them. CDR3 nucleotides: TGTGCCAGCAGCTCCCCGTCTGGCGGCCGAATGGAGACCCAGTACTTC. Protein product: CASSSPSGGRMETQYF.

This clonotype was recorded at least ten times. V usage is TRBV28 and J usage is TRBJ2-1, with no clear D. This CDR3 has 12 amino acids. Germline V gene sequence: CDR1 MDHEN, CDR2 SYDVKM. The V and J ends lost 6 bases and 7 bases respectively, with 10 bases between them. CDR3 DNA: TGTGCCAGCAGCTCCACTACGAATGAGCAGTTCTTC. This gives the protein CASSSTTNEQFF.

This clonotype occurred once. CDR3 coding DNA: TGTGCCAGCTCACCGTTAAGGCGGGCCCCAGGAGGCCCAGATACGCAGTATTTT. Protein product: CASSPLRRAPGGPDTQYF. The chain links TRBV18 to TRBJ2-3; perhaps TRBD2 as D (5 bases). CDR1 is KGHSH and CDR2 is LQKENI in the germline V gene. The germline V and J ends were trimmed by 3 bases and 4 bases, with 23 bases remaining between them. The CDR3 is 18 residues long.

This clonotype was observed a few times. DNA of the CDR3: TGTGCCAGCATTGCCGGCGGGCTTTATAGCAATCAGCCCCAGCATTTT. Translation: CASIAGGLYSNQPQHF. The V gene is TRBV28, the J gene TRBJ1-5; D is ambiguous. V was trimmed by 7 bases and J by 0 bases, leaving 16 bases between them. The CDR3 sequence is 16 residues long. Germline assignment: CDR1 MDHEN and CDR2 SYDVKM.

Turning to this clonotype: A junction boundary mismatches the germline segment, possibly from a read error. This chain links TRBV7-3 with TRBJ2-3; 10 nucleotides agree with TRBD2. Germline V gene sequence: CDR1 SGHTA, CDR2 FQGTGA. The CDR3 loop spans 14 amino acids. This CDR3 reads CASRQGLATDTQYF. The CDR3 bases are TGCGCCAGCAGGCAGGGACTAGCGACCGATACGCAGTATTTT.

This clonotype showed up many times. The chain couples TRBV12-3 or TRBV12-4 to TRBJ2-5, with 10 bases fitting TRBD1. The CDR3 length is 15 residues. V lost 3 bases to trimming and J lost 4 bases; unmatched junction nucleotides: 5. The CDR3 loop reads CASSFGTGVRETQYF. The CDR3 nucleotides are TGTGCCAGCAGTTTTGGGACAGGGGTTAGAGAGACCCAGTACTTC.

Comment on this clonotype: Its ends do not fully match the called genes, so a read error is possible. The V and J genes are TRBV6-1 and TRBJ2-1; 8 nucleotides agree with TRBD2. The CDR3 runs 13 residues. CDR1 and CDR2 (germline): MNHNS, SASEGT. The CDR3 nucleotides are TGTGCCAGCCGGGGGGGATCCTACAATGGGCAGTTCTTC. Translated: CASRGGSYNGQFF.

Many counts were recorded for this clonotype. This rearrangement joins TRBV28 to TRBJ1-1; D ambiguous. Trimming took 4 bases from V and 2 from J, leaving 14 bases between them. The CDR3 spans 15 residues. The germline V gene encodes CDR1 MDHEN and CDR2 SYDVKM. CDR3: CASSYVTGGNTEAFF. The CDR3 nucleotides are TGTGCCAGCAGTTATGTTACCGGTGGTAACACTGAAGCTTTCTTT. The full variable domain, with the rest looked up from reference TRBV28 and TRBJ1-1, is DVKVTQSSRYLVKRTGEKVFLECVQDMDHENMFWYRQDPGLGLRLIYFSYDVKMKEKGDIPEGYSVSREKKERFSLILESASTNQTSMYLCASSYVTGGNTEAFFGQGTRLTVV.

This clonotype has just a few counts. This chain joins TRBV19 and TRBJ2-2, with D unclear. Trimming pared 3 bases from V and 6 bases from J, leaving 14 bases between. CDR3 size: 15 residues. CDR1 and CDR2 (germline): LNHDA, SQIVND (reference sequence). CDR3 protein: CASSMVLGEPGELFF. The CDR3 DNA sequence: TGTGCCAGTAGTATGGTCCTTGGGGAACCCGGGGAGCTGTTTTTT.

This clonotype was observed at least ten times. The chain has TRBV11-1 and TRBJ2-5; D is perhaps TRBD2 (5 bases). The CDR3 totals 13 residues. Germline assignment: CDR1 SGHAT and CDR2 FQDESV (reference sequence). V was cut by 8 bases and J by 1 base, with 11 bases left in between. This chain's CDR3 is CASGRGLQETQYF. Written as DNA, the CDR3 is TGTGCCAGCGGGCGCGGACTCCAAGAGACCCAGTACTTC.

This clonotype has a handful of counts. The chain employs TRBV28 and TRBJ2-6; D perhaps matches TRBD2 (6 bases). Germline CDR1 MDHEN, CDR2 SYDVKM. V was trimmed by 1 base and J by 2 bases, leaving 6 bases between them. The CDR3 sequence is 15 residues long. The CDR3 DNA follows: TGTGCCAGCAGTTTATCGGGGGCTGGGGCCAACGTCCTGACTTTC. Translated: CASSLSGAGANVLTF.

The gene calls are TRBV6-1 and TRBJ2-5; D gene unclear. Germline V gene sequence: CDR1 MNHNS, CDR2 SASEGT. With 3 bases removed from V and 2 bases from J, the gap between germline ends came to 4 bases. This CDR3 is 12 amino acids long. The CDR3 loop is CASSDLQETQYF. CDR3 nucleotides: TGTGCCAGCAGTGACCTACAAGAGACCCAGTACTTC.

Only a few counts were recorded for this clonotype. CDR3 DNA: TGCGCCAGCAGTGAGTGGGTAGCGGGAGTGCGGGAGACCCAGTACTTC. This codes for CASSEWVAGVRETQYF. The chain is built from TRBV10-1 and TRBJ2-5; 9 bases agree with TRBD2. The CDR3 has 16 residues. The V gene's germline CDR1 is WNHNN and CDR2 SYGVQD (reference sequence). The V segment lost 1 base and the J segment 5 bases; nucleotides outside the gene matches: 8.

This rearrangement joins TRBV10-3 to TRBJ2-3; the D is unclear. This CDR3 spans 13 amino acids. Deletions cut 6 bases from V and 0 bases from J, with 7 bases between. Per germline, CDR1 ENHRY and CDR2 SYGVKD. The CDR3 nucleotides are TGTGCCATCAGCGGTAGCAGCACAGATACGCAGTATTTT. Its protein product is CAISGSSTDTQYF.

This clonotype has more than one count but fewer than ten. The V and J genes are TRBV18 and TRBJ2-7, with TRBD1 as a possible D gene (5 bases). The CDR3 covers 15 residues. Germline values: CDR1 KGHSH, CDR2 LQKENI. The V end was cut by 3 bases, the J end by 0 bases, with 12 bases between. The CDR3 region is CASSPTGQSSYEQYF. CDR3 DNA: TGTGCCAGCTCACCGACCGGACAAAGCTCCTACGAGCAGTACTTC.

V usage is TRBV7-2 and J usage is TRBJ2-3; tentative D call: TRBD1 (6 bases). From germline, CDR1 is SGHTA and CDR2 FQGNSA. The CDR3 runs to 16 residues. Between the trimmed V and J ends, which lost 9 bases and 2 bases, there was a span of 21 bases. This chain's CDR3 is CASTPTRTGHTDTQYF. CDR3 coding DNA: TGTGCCAGTACCCCCACCAGGACGGGACACACAGATACGCAGTATTTT.